The entry that follows covers one TCR beta chain sequence. What it binds is not known. Each of the sorted populations had a purity greater than 95%. This record belongs to a study of beta chain features in type 1 diabetes. As for the study in general: Over all samples combined, 107,917,701 sorted cells were examined.

V shed 3 bases and J shed 6 bases, with 11 bases lying between them. This CDR3 contains 13 residues. Germline-derived CDR1 and CDR2 are LGHNT and FRNRAP. The sequenced template was cDNA made from the entire isolated RNA. Method: immunoSEQ multiplex PCR; TCRdb's copy keeps in-frame clones and lacks some. The sample lists hundreds of thousands of clones, about 14% occurring once. Study results and limitations: Reduced insertions and increased deletions marked VDJ junctions in type 1 diabetes patients. Overrepresentation of cells with high TCR expression could result from cDNA sequencing. Shorter TCRB CDR3s, moderately but significantly so, marked every one of the four CD4+ subsets in Type 1 diabetes patients.

The rearrangement joins TRBV12-5 to TRBJ1-1; D remains unclear. The source is a man aged 18 to 30 with type 1 diabetes. Material: naive CD4+ T cells from blood. The CDR3 DNA reads as TGTGCTAGTGGTTTTTGCAGAGCGGCTGAAGCTTTCTTT. Encoded protein: CASGFCRAAEAFF. Filled out from reference TRBV12-5 and TRBJ1-1, the complete variable domain reads DARVTQTPRHKVTEMGQEVTMRCQPILGHNTVFWYRQTMMQGLELLAYFRNRAPLDDSGMPKDRFSAEMPDATLATLKIQPSEPRDSAVYFCASGFCRAAEAFFGQGTRLTVV.